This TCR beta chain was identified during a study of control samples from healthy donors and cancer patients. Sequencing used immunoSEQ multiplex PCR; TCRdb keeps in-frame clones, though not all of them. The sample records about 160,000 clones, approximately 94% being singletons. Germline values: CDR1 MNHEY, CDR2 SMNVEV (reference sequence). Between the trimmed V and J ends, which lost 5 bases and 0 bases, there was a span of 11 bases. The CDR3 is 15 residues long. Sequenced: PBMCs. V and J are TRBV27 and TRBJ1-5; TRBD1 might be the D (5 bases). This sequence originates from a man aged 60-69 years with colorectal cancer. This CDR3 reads CASSPGRYSNQPQHF. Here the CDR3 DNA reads TGTGCCAGCAGTCCGGGACGGTATAGCAATCAGCCCCAGCATTTT.